Following are 21 T cell receptor beta chains from one sample sequenced in a study of T-cell reconstitution after alpha-beta-depleted transplantation in children. Researchers prepared the TCRbeta library using unique molecular identifiers, the study reports. One entry per CDR3 protein, called by TCRdb with MiXCR from the PCR reads. The sample holds a few hundred thousand distinct CDR3 sequences, 13% seen once. The sequenced sample was PBMCs, mostly from graft donor cells, obtained 360 days after TCRalphabeta/CD19-depleted stem cell transplant. Receptor source: a male patient between 10 and 17 years old who had a stem cell transplant for acute myeloid leukemia, so the T cells may come from the graft donor.

This clonotype was seen ten or more times. The CDR3, as DNA: TGCAGCGTTGGCGGGACTTTCTCCTACGAGCAGTACTTC. This sequence encodes CSVGGTFSYEQYF. This sequence joins TRBV29-1 and TRBJ2-7; D is possibly TRBD2 (6 bases). The germline V and J ends were trimmed by 4 bases and 0 bases, with 10 bases remaining between them. Germline CDR1 SQVTM, CDR2 ANQGSEA. CDR3 length: 13 amino acids.

This clonotype was seen only a few times. CDR3 bases: TGCAGTGCTAGAGATAGAAGCGGGAGCCTGAGCTCCTACAATGAGCAGTTCTTC. Translating gives CSARDRSGSLSSYNEQFF. The chain recombines TRBV20-1 with TRBJ2-1, with 8 bases matching TRBD2. This CDR3 region has 18 residues. The V gene end was trimmed by 0 bases and the J gene end by 0 bases; junction bases not matched to a gene: 10. CDR1 is DFQATT, CDR2 SNEGSKA, per germline (reference sequence).

As regards this clonotype: Being one base from a much bigger clone, this may be a read error. The J gene is TRBJ2-5, the V gene TRBV7-9; 7 positions agree with TRBD2. Unmatched junction bases numbered 8, after V lost 5 bases and J lost 2 bases. The CDR3 is 15 amino acids. The germline CDR1 and CDR2 sequences are SEHNR and FQNEAQ (reference sequence). Here the CDR3 DNA reads TGTGCCAGCAGCCCCTGGACTAGGGGTCAAGAGACCCAGTACTTC. It translates to CASSPWTRGQETQYF. Complete variable domain (other parts from reference TRBV7-9 and TRBJ2-5): DTGVSQNPRHKITKRGQNVTFRCDPISEHNRLYWYRQTLGQGPEFLTYFQNEAQLEKSRLLSDRFSAERPKGSFSTLEIQRTEQGDSAMYLCASSPWTRGQETQYFGPGTRLLVL.

This clonotype has only one observation. The J gene is TRBJ2-2, the V gene TRBV5-4; possibly TRBD2 for D (6 bases). CDR1 and CDR2 from the germline V gene are SGHNT and YYREEE (reference sequence). V dropped 5 bases and J dropped 5 bases, with 16 bases sitting between them. The CDR3 spans 15 residues. For the CDR3, the DNA is TGTGCCAGCAGACTGGCGGGGTCGCGGACCGGGGAGCTGTTTTTT. It translates to CASRLAGSRTGELFF.

This clonotype appeared a few times. The chain recombines TRBV5-1 with TRBJ2-1; 7 nucleotides match TRBD2. Looked up from germline, CDR1 is SGHRS and CDR2 is YFSETQ. The V gene end was trimmed by 0 bases and the J gene end by 2 bases; junction bases not matched to a gene: 5. The CDR3 is 16 residues long. The CDR3 nucleotides are TGCGCCAGCAGCTTGGCTAGCGGACTAACCTACAATGAGCAGTTCTTC. Its translation is CASSLASGLTYNEQFF.

This clonotype has just a few counts. The chain combines TRBV4-3 with TRBJ2-5; 9 positions agree with TRBD1. CDR1 is LGHNA, CDR2 YSLEER, per germline. J was trimmed by 3 bases and V by 0 bases; bases with no gene match: 5. This CDR3 is built from 16 residues. CDR3 region: CASSQDLGTGKETQYF. CDR3 DNA sequence: TGCGCCAGCAGCCAAGATTTGGGGACAGGGAAAGAGACCCAGTACTTC.

This clonotype was found a few times. This chain links TRBV20-1 with TRBJ2-1, with 10 bases lining up with TRBD2. V lost 8 bases, J lost 2 bases, and 6 bases stayed unmatched. The CDR3 length is 14 residues. Germline-derived CDR1 and CDR2 are DFQATT and SNEGSKA (reference sequence). DNA for the CDR3: TGCAGTCCCCAAGCGGGAGGGCCCTACAATGAGCAGTTCTTC. Protein product: CSPQAGGPYNEQFF.

This clonotype was picked up many times. The V call is TRBV27, the J call TRBJ2-1, with 7 bases fitting TRBD1. Looked up from germline, CDR1 is MNHEY and CDR2 is SMNVEV (reference sequence). The J segment lost 6 bases and the V segment lost 5 bases, leaving 13 bases of the junction unmatched. The CDR3 length is 16 residues. CDR3 sequence reads: CASSPYWDSKRNEQFF. The CDR3 region has the DNA TGTGCCAGCAGTCCCTACTGGGACAGTAAACGCAATGAGCAGTTCTTC.

The chain carries TRBV20-1 and TRBJ2-3; TRBD2 aligns across 11 bases. Germline V gene sequence: CDR1 DFQATT, CDR2 SNEGSKA (reference sequence). With 3 bases clipped from V and 5 bases from J, the junction kept 10 bases outside the gene matches. The CDR3 loop spans 16 amino acids. CDR3 residues: CSASGIAGGPRDTQYF. In DNA form, the CDR3 reads TGCAGTGCTAGTGGAATAGCGGGAGGGCCGAGAGATACGCAGTATTTT.

This chain connects TRBV29-1 to TRBJ2-7; tentative D call: TRBD1 (6 bases). The germline V gene has CDR1 SQVTM and CDR2 ANQGSEA. Trimming cost V 7 bases and J 6 bases, with 19 bases left between them. The CDR3 extends over 13 amino acids. This CDR3 is CSGTVQGFGEQYF. DNA for the CDR3: TGCAGCGGGACCGTCCAGGGGTTTGGCGAGCAGTACTTC.

The CDR3 protein is CAISESGSSDEQFF. Here the CDR3 DNA reads TGTGCCATCAGTGAGTCAGGGTCCTCCGATGAGCAGTTCTTC. This chain uses TRBV10-3 with TRBJ2-1; no reliable D call. This CDR3 contains 14 residues. V lost 0 bases to trimming and J lost 8 bases, with 11 bases between them. Germline CDR1 ENHRY, CDR2 SYGVKD.

This clonotype has just a few counts. The rearrangement joins TRBV6-2 or TRBV6-3 to TRBJ2-7, with 8 positions matching TRBD2. In germline, CDR1 is MNHEY, CDR2 SVGEGT. This CDR3 has 17 residues. The V segment lost 0 bases and the J segment 3 bases; nucleotides outside the gene matches: 10. The CDR3: CASSYSSRSGSFYEQYF. CDR3 bases: TGTGCCAGCAGTTACTCCTCGAGGAGCGGGAGTTTCTACGAGCAGTACTTC.

The CDR3 bases are TGCGCCAGCAGCCAAGTTTTTGAGCCAGGGGGAGTGTGGGAGCAGTACTTC. Its translation: CASSQVFEPGGVWEQYF. J is TRBJ2-7 and V is TRBV4-3; 7 positions match TRBD1. There are 17 residues in the CDR3. CDR1 and CDR2 (germline): LGHNA, YSLEER. V lost 1 base to trimming and J lost 7 bases; unmatched junction nucleotides: 16.

The V call is TRBV19, the J call TRBJ1-2; D is unresolved. Trimming removed 5 bases at V and 4 bases at J, with 14 bases between. The CDR3 has 14 residues. Germline V gene lookup returns CDR1 LNHDA and CDR2 SQIVND (reference sequence). CDR3 region: CASSFRAEGYGYTF. For the CDR3, the DNA is TGTGCCAGTAGTTTCCGGGCTGAAGGCTATGGCTACACCTTC.

This clonotype was counted ten times or more. The chain uses TRBV7-8 and TRBJ2-5, with D unresolved. V was pared by 6 bases and J by 5 bases, with 7 bases between. There are 11 residues in the CDR3. Germline V gene lookup returns CDR1 SGHVS and CDR2 FQNEAQ. In DNA, the CDR3 is TGTGCCAGCAGTTACCTGGAGACCCAGTACTTC. Protein sequence: CASSYLETQYF.

In this sample, this clonotype turned up a few times. V gene TRBV20-1 combines with J gene TRBJ2-1; 9 bases fit TRBD1. The CDR3 extends over 13 amino acids. J gave up 4 bases and V 6 bases, and 4 bases lay outside the gene matches. CDR1 DFQATT and CDR2 SNEGSKA come from the germline V gene (reference sequence). CDR3 residues: CSALTGGYNEQFF. Written as DNA, the CDR3 is TGCAGTGCGTTGACAGGGGGTTACAATGAGCAGTTCTTC.

This clonotype was recorded a few times. The gene calls are TRBV4-2 and TRBJ2-7; D is undetermined. The CDR3 extends over 13 amino acids. With 0 bases removed from V and 3 bases from J, the gap between germline ends came to 6 bases. Germline V gene lookup returns CDR1 LGHNA and CDR2 YNFKEQ. CDR3 DNA: TGTGCCAGCAGCCAAGATACTGACTACGAGCAGTACTTC. This gives the protein CASSQDTDYEQYF.

The chain uses TRBV5-1 and TRBJ2-7; D is perhaps TRBD2 (5 bases). The length of the CDR3 is 13 residues. CDR1 is SGHRS, CDR2 YFSETQ, per germline. Trimming pared 7 bases from V and 6 bases from J, leaving 17 bases between. The CDR3 region is CASGRGLGSEQYF. The CDR3 nucleotides are TGCGCCAGCGGGAGAGGGCTTGGATCCGAGCAGTACTTC.

The rearrangement joins TRBV28 to TRBJ2-7; a possible D gene is TRBD1 (6 bases). The germline gives CDR1 MDHEN, CDR2 SYDVKM. The V end was cut by 5 bases, the J end by 0 bases, with 20 bases between. This CDR3 comprises 17 residues. DNA of the CDR3: TGTGCCAGCAGTGGTTGGTCACGACAGGTTTCCTCCTACGAGCAGTACTTC. Its protein product is CASSGWSRQVSSYEQYF.

The chain couples TRBV28 to TRBJ1-3, with D possibly matching TRBD1 (6 bases). V was shortened by 3 bases and J by 5 bases, with 11 bases between the two germline ends. The germline V gene has CDR1 MDHEN and CDR2 SYDVKM. This CDR3 spans 14 amino acids. The CDR3 region has the DNA TGTGCCAGCAGTTTCCCGGACAGCAGAAACACCATATATTTT. Protein sequence: CASSFPDSRNTIYF.

V is TRBV18 and J is TRBJ2-3; TRBD2 matches 9 bases. The V segment lost 3 bases and the J segment 2 bases; nucleotides outside the gene matches: 15. CDR3 length: 19 residues. The germline gives CDR1 KGHSH, CDR2 LQKENI. CDR3 sequence: CASSPGMRVAGANTDTQYF. CDR3 DNA: TGTGCCAGCTCACCTGGGATGAGGGTAGCGGGAGCGAACACAGATACGCAGTATTTT.